The sequence of this T cell receptor beta chain was determined in a study of blood T cell repertoires in COVID-19. The length of the CDR3 is 17 residues. V was shortened by 0 bases and J by 4 bases, with 14 bases between the two germline ends. Germline CDR1 SGHKS, CDR2 YYEKEE (reference sequence). How the authors handled the data: Amplification with reference gene primers provided the estimates of nucleated cell counts. Measured with immunoSEQ multiplex PCR; TCRdb has only the in-frame clones, and not every one. That table supplies the V and J calls and clone size; D and trimming were determined from the DNA. The sample lists about 240,000 clones, 86% occurring once.

The V and J genes are TRBV5-5 and TRBJ1-6; D uncertain. This clonotype was obtained from a man in his 60s with acute or convalescent COVID-19. Sequencing was carried out using peripheral blood. The CDR3 loop reads CASSLAISPTYNSPLHF. CDR3 bases: TGTGCCAGCAGCTTGGCCATCTCCCCGACATATAATTCACCCCTCCACTTT.